Below, 5 T cell receptor beta chains from the same sample are listed, as sequenced in a study of identical twins. One entry per CDR3 protein results from TCRdb running MiXCR on the 5' RACE reads. This sample has some 200,000 distinct CDR3 sequences, with about 7.5% found just once. The same data also went into a second study, on yellow fever vaccine responses in identical twins.

The sample consisted of memory (CD45RO+) T cells sorted from blood. Receptors originate from a woman between 18 and 29 years old in good health.

This clonotype was picked up a small number of times. The rearrangement links TRBV7-2 to TRBJ1-1, with TRBD1 matching over 9 bases. The CDR3 runs 14 residues. Germline CDR1 and CDR2: SGHTA and FQGNSA. Trimming cost V 5 bases and J 3 bases; bases outside gene matches: 4. In nucleotides, the CDR3 is TGTGCCAGCAGCCAAGGACAGGGGCACACTGAAGCTTTCTTT. Its translation: CASSQGQGHTEAFF.

This chain joins TRBV7-3 and TRBJ2-5; weak D call: TRBD1 (6 bases). Germline V gene lookup returns CDR1 SGHTA and CDR2 FQGTGA. V was cut by 5 bases and J by 1 base, with 14 bases left in between. The CDR3 consists of 15 residues. For the CDR3, the DNA is TGTGCCAGCAGCGGAACAGGGCATAGCCAAGAGACCCAGTACTTC. It specifies CASSGTGHSQETQYF.

This clonotype was seen a handful of times. The chain uses TRBV4-2 and TRBJ2-3, with 12 bases lining up with TRBD1. The CDR3 is 17 residues long. The ends lost 1 base at V and 5 bases at J; junction bases unmatched: 7. Germline V gene lookup returns CDR1 LGHNA and CDR2 YNFKEQ. The CDR3 region is CASSQVPGQGARDTQYF. CDR3 nucleotides: TGTGCCAGCAGCCAAGTCCCGGGACAGGGGGCCAGAGATACGCAGTATTTT.

This clonotype showed up just a few times. The rearrangement joins TRBV6-5 to TRBJ1-1; 7 bases are shared with TRBD1. V gave up 3 bases and J gave up 0 bases; unmatched junction bases: 10. CDR1 is MNHEY, CDR2 SVGAGI, per germline. This CDR3 has 17 amino acids. This CDR3 reads CASSYRGRGGMNTEAFF. CDR3 nucleotides: TGTGCCAGCAGTTATCGTGGCAGGGGGGGAATGAACACTGAAGCTTTCTTT.

This clonotype occurred many times. The chain is built from TRBV28 and TRBJ2-7, with a possible D match to TRBD1 (6 bases). The V and J ends lost 6 bases and 5 bases respectively, with 17 bases between them. The germline CDR1 and CDR2 sequences are MDHEN and SYDVKM. The CDR3 length is 14 residues. This CDR3 is CASSLYRVRDEQYF. CDR3 DNA sequence: TGTGCCAGCAGCCTCTACAGGGTCCGGGACGAGCAGTACTTC.